The table lists the clone carrying this T cell receptor (beta chain) with a few counts. The data were obtained in a study of T cell changes during pregnancy in multiple sclerosis. Clones were sequenced by immunoSEQ multiplex PCR, and TCRdb holds only the in-frame ones, with some missing. The sample shows 55,000 to 70,000 clones, approximately 86% of them seen only once. The clonotype originates from a female donor with multiple sclerosis, enrolled in a pregnancy study. The source was CD4+ T cells from peripheral blood mononuclear cells, collected in the third trimester of pregnancy.

The chain's CDR3 is CAWRRPGTGNTEAFF. As DNA, the CDR3 is TGTGCCTGGAGACGTCCCGGGACAGGGAACACTGAAGCTTTCTTT. The chain combines TRBV30 with TRBJ1-1, with 8 nucleotides matching TRBD1. The CDR3 runs to 15 residues. V shed 3 bases and J 1 base; nucleotides not matched to a gene: 7. Germline CDR1 is GTSNPN and CDR2 is SVGIG (reference sequence).